The entry below describes one TCR beta chain. These data originate in a study of Ad26.COV2.S vaccination and SARS-CoV-2 variants. Libraries were prepared by immunoSEQ multiplex PCR; TCRdb keeps only in-frame clonotypes and omits some of them. The data show about 320,000 clones, roughly 84% seen once. The CDR3 has 14 residues. The germline gives CDR1 SGHTS, CDR2 YDEGEE. Trimming took off 0 bases at V and 2 bases at J, with 9 bases between the two ends. The treatment: 15 to 20 received Ad26.COV2.S at low or high dose, single or two shots; 5 received placebo; per-sample allocation not given. Day 63 after the first vaccine or placebo injection was the time point for sampling.

The source is a person aged 18-60 years who received the Ad26.COV2.S COVID-19 vaccine or a placebo. The chain couples TRBV5-8 to TRBJ2-7; D unresolved. The source material was peripheral blood, sampled in a trial of Ad26.COV2.S vaccine versus placebo. The chain's CDR3 is CASSLANVPYEQYF. CDR3 DNA: TGTGCCAGCAGCTTGGCCAACGTTCCCTACGAGCAGTACTTC.